The sequence of this T cell receptor beta chain was determined in a study of Graves' ophthalmopathy and Graves' hyperthyroidism. Germline V lookup: CDR1 DFQATT, CDR2 SNEGSKA (reference sequence). V shed 6 bases and J 6 bases; nucleotides not matched to a gene: 12. The CDR3 length is 14 residues. CDR3 regions of TCR beta were amplified from RNA transcripts. The library came from an HTBI-primed first-round RT-PCR and a second-round multiplex PCR. A single record per CDR3 protein comes from TCRdb applying MiXCR to the multiplex PCR reads. The sample consists of almost 400,000 distinct CDR3 sequences, about 18% of them appearing once. PBMCs came from approximately 9.6 ml of fresh peripheral blood. This clonotype was recorded at least ten times.

The J gene is TRBJ2-7, the V gene TRBV20-1, with 9 positions matching TRBD1. Sequencing input: peripheral blood. The receptor's source is a woman aged 18-35 years with Graves' ophthalmopathy. CDR3 region: CSAKTGTGHVEQYF. In DNA, the CDR3 is TGCAGTGCCAAAACCGGGACAGGGCATGTCGAGCAGTACTTC.